Listed below are T cell receptor beta chains from one sample, sequenced in a study of cytomegalovirus exposure and HLA in healthy donors. Here immunoSEQ multiplex PCR was the method, and the copy in TCRdb shows in-frame clones only, minus some. The sample holds over 150,000 clones; 70% to 85% are singletons and the top ten take around 1.9%. The material sequenced was PBMCs. These receptors came from a man aged 35 to 55 in good health and CMV-seronegative. Both conserved end residues are part of each CDR3. The D gene is left open where the match is weak. A clone size is listed for some rows: how often the clone was seen (once, few, many), or a class if it is expanded.

>TRBD1|TRBJ2-1|NA|TRBV5-1
CASSLGQGDINEQFF
TGCGCCAGCAGCTTGGGACAGGGAGACATAAATGAGCAGTTCTTC
>NA|TRBJ2-7|NA|TRBV10-1
CASSRKHEQYF
TGCGCCAGCAGTAGAAAGCACGAGCAGTACTTC
>NA|TRBJ2-7|NA|TRBV28
CASSPLLRGEQYF
TGTGCCAGCAGTCCACTCTTAAGGGGCGAGCAGTACTTC
>TRBD1|TRBJ2-5|NA|TRBV28
CASSLETGVRQYF
TGTGCCAGCAGTTTAGAGACAGGGGTAAGGCAGTACTTC
>TRBD1|TRBJ2-3|NA|TRBV5-4
CASSGTGTLSSTDTQYF
TGTGCCAGCAGTGGGACAGGGACCCTTTCTAGCACAGATACGCAGTATTTT
>TRBD2|TRBJ2-7|once|TRBV2
CASMRLAGGYEQYF
TGTGCCAGCATGAGGCTAGCGGGTGGGTACGAGCAGTACTTC
>NA|TRBJ2-2|NA|TRBV6-5
CASSYAKTGSNGELFF
TGTGCCAGCAGTTACGCGAAGACTGGATCTAACGGGGAGCTGTTTTTT
>TRBD2|TRBJ2-1|few|TRBV28
CASSVGLSYNEQFF
TGTGCCAGCAGCGTGGGACTATCCTACAATGAGCAGTTCTTC
>NA|TRBJ2-7|once|TRBV21-1
CASSKLPGYEQYF
TGTGCCAGCAGCAAACTCCCGGGATACGAGCAGTACTTC
>NA|TRBJ1-2|NA|TRBV6-1
CASSEAGVPDYGYTF
TGTGCCAGCAGTGAGGCGGGAGTTCCTGACTATGGCTACACCTTC
>NA|TRBJ2-7|NA|TRBV28
CASRSLSTGRGEQYF
TGTGCCAGCCGAAGTTTATCAACAGGGCGAGGGGAGCAGTACTTC
>NA|TRBJ1-1|NA|TRBV18
CASSPQQLNTEAFF
TGTGCCAGCTCACCACAACAGCTGAACACTGAAGCTTTCTTT
>NA|TRBJ2-7|NA|TRBV7-9
CSSSHSGRDEQYF
TGTTCCAGCAGTCACAGCGGGCGCGACGAGCAGTACTTC
>NA|TRBJ1-3|NA|TRBV5-1
CASSRDTPAGNTIYF
TGCGCCAGCAGCCGCGACACCCCCGCTGGAAACACCATATATTTT
>NA|TRBJ1-2|NA|TRBV7-8
CASSSLTGSYGYTF
TGTGCCAGCAGCAGTCTAACAGGGTCCTATGGCTACACCTTC
>TRBD2|TRBJ2-2|NA|TRBV6-1
CASAGASGSIGELFF
TGTGCCAGCGCCGGGGCTAGCGGGAGTATAGGGGAGCTGTTTTTT
>TRBD1|TRBJ2-4|NA|TRBV19
CASSTGETSQYF
TGTGCCAGTAGCACAGGGGAAACCAGTCAGTACTTC
>TRBD1|TRBJ1-3|NA|TRBV7-9
CSSSFYGSLGTGGNTIYF
TGTTCCAGCAGCTTTTACGGAAGCCTTGGGACAGGAGGAAACACCATATATTTT
>NA|TRBJ2-1|NA|TRBV4-1
CASKAVASYNEQFF
TGCGCCAGCAAGGCGGTAGCTTCCTACAATGAGCAGTTCTTC
>NA|TRBJ2-6|NA|TRBV5-8
CASSPLSGANVLTF
TGTGCCAGCAGCCCCCTTTCTGGGGCCAACGTCCTGACTTTC
>TRBD1|TRBJ2-7|NA|TRBV10-3
CAIRGQGAHEQYF
TGTGCCATCAGAGGACAGGGGGCGCACGAGCAGTACTTC
>TRBD2|TRBJ2-7|NA|TRBV7-2
CASSLAAGEGTEQYF
TGTGCCAGCAGCTTAGCGGCGGGAGAGGGCACCGAGCAGTACTTC
>NA|TRBJ2-7|NA|TRBV2
CASKDTVQAYEQYF
TGTGCCAGCAAAGACACAGTCCAGGCCTACGAGCAGTACTTC
>TRBD2|TRBJ2-7|NA|TRBV5-4
CASSWGTSGSYEQYF
TGTGCCAGCAGCTGGGGGACTAGCGGGTCCTACGAGCAGTACTTC
>NA|TRBJ2-2|NA|TRBV11-1
CASSPSTGTLGWELFF
TGTGCCAGCAGCCCAAGCACCGGGACTCTAGGCTGGGAGCTGTTTTTT
>TRBD1|TRBJ1-5|NA|TRBV27
CASSSGQGMSSNQPQHF
TGTGCCAGCAGTAGCGGACAGGGGATGTCTAGCAATCAGCCCCAGCATTTT
>TRBD2|TRBJ2-5|NA|TRBV4-1
CASSQEGGTSETQYF
TGCGCCAGCAGCCAAGAGGGAGGGACTAGCGAGACCCAGTACTTC
>TRBD2|TRBJ2-1|NA|TRBV7-2
CASSLVGTSNYNEQFF
TGTGCCAGCAGCTTAGTAGGGACTAGCAATTACAATGAGCAGTTCTTC
>NA|TRBJ2-1|NA|TRBV5-1
CASSFRAGSGASNEQFF
TGCGCCAGCAGCTTTCGGGCAGGTAGCGGTGCTTCCAATGAGCAGTTCTTC
>TRBD2|TRBJ2-7|NA|TRBV4-2
CASSQGGLAAYEQYF
TGTGCCAGCAGCCAAGGTGGACTAGCGGCATACGAGCAGTACTTC
>NA|TRBJ2-2|NA|TRBV7-8
CASSRWGANTGELFF
TGTGCCAGCAGCCGTTGGGGGGCGAACACCGGGGAGCTGTTTTTT
>NA|TRBJ2-7|NA|TRBV30
CAWTGPGNEQYF
TGTGCCTGGACCGGGCCCGGGAACGAGCAGTACTTC
>TRBD1|TRBJ1-5|NA|TRBV27
CASSLGPRGQPQHF
TGTGCCAGCAGTTTGGGTCCCAGGGGGCAGCCCCAGCATTTT
>NA|TRBJ2-7|NA|TRBV28
CASSYHREGDEQYF
TGTGCCAGCAGTTACCACAGGGAAGGCGACGAGCAGTACTTC
>TRBD2|TRBJ2-7|NA|TRBV28
CASSLGWAGTSGRYEQYF
TGTGCCAGCAGTTTAGGTTGGGCAGGGACTAGCGGGAGATACGAGCAGTACTTC
>NA|TRBJ1-1|NA|TRBV7-8
CASAPPGQENTEAFF
TGTGCCAGCGCCCCCCCGGGACAAGAGAACACTGAAGCTTTCTTT
>NA|TRBJ2-2|NA|TRBV9
CASSALITGELFF
TGTGCCAGCAGCGCCCTTATCACCGGGGAGCTGTTTTTT
>NA|TRBJ1-5|NA|TRBV19
CASTQLGGNQPQHF
TGTGCCAGTACACAGCTGGGTGGGAATCAGCCCCAGCATTTT
>TRBD2|TRBJ2-7|NA|TRBV11-2
CASSLGGYAGVSYEQYF
TGTGCCAGCAGCTTAGGGGGTTACGCGGGGGTATCCTACGAGCAGTACTTC
>NA|TRBJ2-4|NA|TRBV11-3
CASSLAWRIHPNNIQYF
TGTGCCAGCAGCTTAGCGTGGAGAATACACCCCAACAACATTCAGTACTTC
>NA|TRBJ2-7|NA|TRBV13
CASSELRGSHEQYF
TGTGCCAGCAGCGAGCTACGGGGTTCGCACGAGCAGTATTTC
>TRBD2|TRBJ2-3|NA|TRBV4-2
CASSQDPAGGPGTDTQYF
TGTGCCAGCAGCCAAGACCCAGCGGGAGGGCCCGGCACAGATACGCAGTATTTT
>TRBD1|TRBJ1-1|NA|TRBV30
CAWSADRGAFF
TGTGCCTGGAGTGCCGACAGGGGAGCTTTCTTT
>NA|TRBJ1-2|NA|TRBV10-3
CAISELSGVDGYTF
TGTGCCATCAGTGAGTTATCAGGGGTGGATGGCTACACCTTC
>NA|TRBJ1-1|NA|TRBV6-6
CASSYSKGQGWSEAFF
TGTGCCAGCAGTTACTCGAAGGGCCAGGGATGGAGTGAAGCTTTCTTT
>TRBD2|TRBJ2-4|NA|TRBV2
CASSELAGLAKNIQYF
TGTGCCAGCAGTGAATTAGCGGGACTAGCCAAAAACATTCAGTACTTC
>TRBD1|TRBJ1-2|NA|TRBV4-3
CASSQPGQGALVDGYTF
TGCGCCAGCAGCCAGCCGGGACAGGGGGCGTTGGTCGATGGCTACACCTTC
>NA|TRBJ2-1|NA|TRBV6-1
CASSEGGGGRNEQFF
TGTGCCAGCAGTGAAGGAGGGGGGGGTAGGAATGAGCAGTTCTTC